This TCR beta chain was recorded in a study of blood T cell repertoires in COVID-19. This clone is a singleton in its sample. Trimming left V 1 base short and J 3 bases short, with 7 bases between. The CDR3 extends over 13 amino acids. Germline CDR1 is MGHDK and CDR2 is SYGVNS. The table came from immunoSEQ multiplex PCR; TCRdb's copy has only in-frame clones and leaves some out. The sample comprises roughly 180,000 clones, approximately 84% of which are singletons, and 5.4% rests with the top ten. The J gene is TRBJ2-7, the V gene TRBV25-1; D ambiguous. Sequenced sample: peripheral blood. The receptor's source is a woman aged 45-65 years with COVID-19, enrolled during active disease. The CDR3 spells CASSEWAVYEQYF. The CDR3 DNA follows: TGTGCCAGCAGTGAATGGGCAGTCTACGAGCAGTACTTC.